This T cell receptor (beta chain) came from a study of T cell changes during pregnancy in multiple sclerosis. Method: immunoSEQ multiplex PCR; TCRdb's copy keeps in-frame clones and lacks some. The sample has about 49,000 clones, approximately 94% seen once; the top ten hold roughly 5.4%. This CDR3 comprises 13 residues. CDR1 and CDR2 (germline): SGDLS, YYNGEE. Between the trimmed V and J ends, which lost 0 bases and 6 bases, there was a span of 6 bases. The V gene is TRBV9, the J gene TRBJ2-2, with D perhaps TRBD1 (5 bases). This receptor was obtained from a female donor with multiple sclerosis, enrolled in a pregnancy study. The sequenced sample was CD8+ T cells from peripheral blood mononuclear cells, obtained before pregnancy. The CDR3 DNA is TGTGCCAGCAGCGTAGTAGGGGCCGGGGAGCTGTTTTTT. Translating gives CASSVVGAGELFF. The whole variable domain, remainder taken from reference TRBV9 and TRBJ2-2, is DSGVTQTPKHLITATGQRVTLRCSPRSGDLSVYWYQQSLDQGLQFLIQYYNGEERAKGNILERFSAQQFPDLHSELNLSSLELGDSALYFCASSVVGAGELFFGEGSRLTVL.